Presented here are 26 T cell receptor beta chains from one specimen sequenced in a study of cytotoxic CD8 clonotypes in ibrutinib-treated CLL. Method: immunoSEQ multiplex PCR; TCRdb's copy keeps in-frame clones and lacks some. The data hold roughly 220,000 clones, with 75% to 85% observed a single time. This specimen consisted of PBMCs, obtained after 12 months of ibrutinib treatment. These receptors were collected from a human donor with chronic lymphocytic leukemia.

The CDR3 DNA reads TGTGCCAGCAGCCCGACTAGCGGGAGAAGTCCCGGGGAGCTGTTTTTT. Encoded protein: CASSPTSGRSPGELFF. The V call is TRBV11-2, the J call TRBJ2-2, with 12 bases fitting TRBD2. J was trimmed by 6 bases and V by 5 bases; bases with no gene match: 7. Germline V lookup: CDR1 SGHAT, CDR2 FQNNGV. The CDR3 has 16 amino acids.

The CDR3, as DNA: TGTGCCAGCAGTGCAGAGCGAGGGACCCGCACAGATACGCAGTATTTT. Translated, it gives CASSAERGTRTDTQYF. The chain recombines TRBV25-1 with TRBJ2-3; D possibly uses TRBD1 or TRBD2 (5 bases each). The V end was cut by 4 bases, the J end by 1 base, with 15 bases between. CDR1 and CDR2 from the germline V gene are MGHDK and SYGVNS. This CDR3 spans 16 amino acids.

V and J are TRBV5-1 and TRBJ2-5; D perhaps matches TRBD1 (6 bases). Per germline, CDR1 SGHRS and CDR2 YFSETQ. There are 14 residues in the CDR3. V was shortened by 3 bases and J by 1 base, with 10 bases between the two germline ends. The CDR3 bases are TGCGCCAGCAGCTCTGGACAGCGCCAAGAGACCCAGTACTTC. Translating gives CASSSGQRQETQYF.

J is TRBJ2-7 and V is TRBV5-1, with TRBD2 identical over 11 bases. Unmatched junction bases numbered 12, after V lost 0 bases and J lost 4 bases. The CDR3 totals 18 residues. Germline V CDR1 and CDR2: SGHRS, YFSETQ. CDR3 in DNA: TGCGCCAGCAGCTTGGCGGATTTGGGGACTAGCGGCCCGTACGAGCAGTACTTC. Amino acids: CASSLADLGTSGPYEQYF. Using reference TRBV5-1 and TRBJ2-7 for the parts outside the CDR3, the full variable domain is KAGVTQTPRYLIKTRGQQVTLSCSPISGHRSVSWYQQTPGQGLQFLFEYFSETQRNKGNFPGRFSGRQFSNSRSEMNVSTLELGDSALYLCASSLADLGTSGPYEQYFGPGTRLTVT.

The chain joins TRBV14 to TRBJ2-2; 7 bases map to TRBD1. V lost 2 bases and J lost 3; bases outside the gene matches: 12. This CDR3 contains 18 residues. Germline lookup yields CDR1 SGHDN and CDR2 FVKESK. The CDR3 DNA follows: TGTGCCAGCAGCCAATCCTCTTTTCGGACAGGCGACACCGGGGAGCTGTTTTTT. It specifies CASSQSSFRTGDTGELFF.

The gene calls are TRBV7-2 and TRBJ1-2, with 8 bases identical to TRBD1. Trimming removed 4 bases from V and 3 bases from J; junction bases left unmatched: 1. The CDR3 runs to 13 residues. CDR1 is SGHTA, CDR2 FQGNSA, per germline. The chain's CDR3 is CASSSQGDYGYTF. The CDR3 region has the DNA TGTGCCAGCAGCTCACAGGGGGACTATGGCTACACCTTC.

V and J are TRBV4-1 and TRBJ2-3; 8 bases line up with TRBD1. Germline V gives CDR1 MGHRA, CDR2 YSYEKL. With 4 bases clipped from V and 4 bases from J, the junction kept 4 bases outside the gene matches. CDR3 length: 14 residues. CDR3 nucleotides: TGCGCCAGCAGCCTACAGGGGGTTTCAGATACGCAGTATTTT. Translated: CASSLQGVSDTQYF.

This clone has a single count. The chain is built from TRBV6-5 and TRBJ1-2; D is perhaps TRBD1 (5 bases). The CDR3 is 16 residues long. CDR1 and CDR2 (germline): MNHEY, SVGAGI. V dropped 2 bases and J dropped 7 bases, with 20 bases sitting between them. CDR3 DNA sequence: TGTGCCAGCAGTTACGGCCCGGGACGACTAACTGGTGGCTACACCTTC. It translates to CASSYGPGRLTGGYTF.

The genes are TRBV11-2 and TRBJ1-1; maybe TRBD1 (6 bases). Germline V gene sequence: CDR1 SGHAT, CDR2 FQNNGV. V was shortened by 3 bases and J by 3 bases, with 20 bases between the two germline ends. The CDR3 runs to 17 residues. CDR3 DNA sequence: TGTGCCAGCAGCTTCCGGGGGCAGGAGCGAGACTACACTGAAGCTTTCTTT. Amino acids: CASSFRGQERDYTEAFF. The variable domain in full, with the rest retrieved from reference TRBV11-2 and TRBJ1-1, is EAGVAQSPRYKIIEKRQSVAFWCNPISGHATLYWYQQILGQGPKLLIQFQNNGVVDDSQLPKDRFSAERLKGVDSTLKIQPAKLEDSAVYLCASSFRGQERDYTEAFFGQGTRLTVV.

DNA for the CDR3: TGTGCCAGCAGTTTCCCCGGGACAGGGCGAACGAACACTGAAGCTTTCTTT. Translating gives CASSFPGTGRTNTEAFF. The V and J genes are TRBV28 and TRBJ1-1, with TRBD1 matching 9 bases. Germline V gene lookup returns CDR1 MDHEN and CDR2 SYDVKM. Losses at the gene ends were 3 bases for V and 1 base for J; bases not matched to a gene: 9. The CDR3 contains 17 residues.

The chain is built from TRBV2 and TRBJ2-7; 10 nucleotides match TRBD2. The CDR3 has 15 residues. Germline V gene sequence: CDR1 SNHLY, CDR2 FYNNEI. With V trimmed by 7 bases and J by 5 bases, 11 bases remained unmatched. The CDR3 DNA follows: TGTGCCAGCAAGCCTTCCCTAGCGGGAGCCCACGAGCAGTACTTC. It encodes CASKPSLAGAHEQYF.

This clone has only one observation. The chain has TRBV6-5 and TRBJ2-1, with 8 bases that match TRBD1. Germline V gene data show CDR1 as MNHEY and CDR2 as SVGAGI. V trimming: 2 bases; J trimming: 16 bases; junction bases outside the gene matches: 16. CDR3 length: 15 amino acids. Here the CDR3 reads CASSYNGQGLSPRFF. The DNA of the CDR3 is TGTGCCAGCAGTTACAATGGACAGGGTCTTTCCCCCCGCTTCTTC.

The rearrangement links TRBV27 to TRBJ2-1, with TRBD2 matching 13 bases. Germline V gene lookup returns CDR1 MNHEY and CDR2 SMNVEV (reference sequence). The ends lost 4 bases at V and 8 bases at J; junction bases unmatched: 5. The CDR3 spans 15 residues. CDR3 nucleotides: TGTGCCAGCAGTTCTTCTACTAGCGGGAGGGATGAGCAGTTCTTC. It specifies CASSSSTSGRDEQFF.

The V gene is TRBV27, the J gene TRBJ2-7; TRBD2 might be the D (6 bases). Trimming removed 0 bases at V and 2 bases at J, with 20 bases between. The CDR3 is 18 residues long. Germline V CDR1 and CDR2: MNHEY, SMNVEV (reference sequence). The CDR3 region is CASSLSTASAGRTYEQYF. The CDR3 DNA follows: TGTGCCAGCAGTTTATCCACCGCTAGTGCGGGGAGGACCTACGAGCAGTACTTC.

The rearrangement links TRBV18 to TRBJ2-7; D call uncertain. V was pared by 0 bases and J by 3 bases, with 12 bases between. This CDR3 spans 15 amino acids. Germline V CDR1 and CDR2: KGHSH, LQKENI. The CDR3 DNA reads as TGTGCCAGCTCACCACCGCAGGCCTACTACTACGAGCAGTACTTC. It is translated as CASSPPQAYYYEQYF.

V gene TRBV2 combines with J gene TRBJ2-2; 9 bases match TRBD2. The CDR3 covers 16 residues. CDR1 and CDR2 (germline): SNHLY, FYNNEI. V was clipped by 1 base and J by 5 bases; unmatched bases: 5. In DNA form, the CDR3 reads TGTGCCAGCAGTGAAGGAGGTAGCGGGAGTACCGGGGAGCTGTTTTTT. Its translation is CASSEGGSGSTGELFF.

The genes are TRBV7-6 and TRBJ2-5; 9 positions agree with TRBD2. This CDR3 has 14 amino acids. V was pared by 5 bases and J by 4 bases, with 5 bases of the junction left unmatched. Germline V gene sequence: CDR1 SGHVS, CDR2 FNYEAQ. The CDR3 spells CASSPRGGGETQYF. The CDR3 region has the DNA TGTGCCAGCAGCCCGCGGGGGGGCGGAGAGACCCAGTACTTC.

The chain has TRBV2 and TRBJ2-7, with 7 bases identical to TRBD1. J was trimmed by 1 base and V by 7 bases; bases with no gene match: 4. CDR3 size: 13 residues. CDR1 SNHLY and CDR2 FYNNEI come from the germline V gene. The CDR3, as DNA: TGTGCCAGCATAGACAGGGTATCCTACGAGCAGTACTTC. Amino acid sequence: CASIDRVSYEQYF.

V gene TRBV25-1 combines with J gene TRBJ1-2; D gene uncertain. The CDR3 contains 14 residues. Between the trimmed V and J ends, which lost 6 bases and 6 bases, there was a span of 17 bases. Germline V gene lookup returns CDR1 MGHDK and CDR2 SYGVNS. The CDR3 DNA sequence: TGTGCCAGCAGCGATGCGGGCAGTTGGGATGGCTACACCTTC. It codes for CASSDAGSWDGYTF.

The V and J genes are TRBV11-2 and TRBJ1-1; no clear D. CDR3 length: 16 residues. V was clipped by 5 bases and J by 4 bases, with 20 bases between them. Germline V CDR1 and CDR2: SGHAT, FQNNGV. The CDR3 spells CASSRPRGPKGTEAFF. The CDR3 DNA sequence: TGTGCCAGCAGCCGTCCTAGAGGCCCGAAGGGCACTGAAGCTTTCTTT.

This chain joins TRBV5-8 and TRBJ2-3; 8 bases fit TRBD1. V dropped 4 bases and J dropped 4; count of bases not matched to a gene: 5. The CDR3 covers 14 residues. Germline loops: CDR1 SGHTS, CDR2 YDEGEE. The CDR3: CASSRGQGADTQYF. CDR3 nucleotides: TGTGCCAGCAGCCGCGGACAGGGCGCAGATACGCAGTATTTT.

The chain carries TRBV6-1 and TRBJ1-1; no firm D call. The CDR3 spans 13 residues. Germline CDR1 reads MNHNS; CDR2 reads SASEGT. V lost 1 base to trimming and J lost 4 bases, with 7 bases between them. The CDR3 is CASSEGGSTEAFF. For the CDR3, the DNA is TGTGCCAGCAGTGAAGGGGGTTCCACTGAAGCTTTCTTT.

This chain uses TRBV14 with TRBJ2-7; a weak D match, TRBD2 (5 bases). The CDR3 sequence is 17 residues long. V was trimmed by 5 bases and J by 3 bases, leaving 23 bases between them. CDR1 SGHDN and CDR2 FVKESK come from the germline V gene. The CDR3 DNA reads TGTGCCAGCAGCAAGACTATTCAGACCGAGGCACTCTACGAGCAGTACTTC. Its translation: CASSKTIQTEALYEQYF.

CDR3 loop: CASSLEGASGYNEQFF. As DNA, the CDR3 is TGCGCCAGCAGCTTGGAAGGCGCTTCCGGGTACAATGAGCAGTTCTTC. The rearrangement uses TRBV5-1 and TRBJ2-1; D unclear. Looked up from germline, CDR1 is SGHRS and CDR2 is YFSETQ. This CDR3 is built from 16 residues. V was cut by 0 bases and J by 4 bases, with 14 bases left in between.

This rearrangement joins TRBV29-1 to TRBJ2-5, with D maybe TRBD1 (5 bases). This CDR3 contains 15 residues. CDR1 is SQVTM, CDR2 ANQGSEA, per germline. Deletions cut 5 bases from V and 1 base from J, with 17 bases between. The CDR3 loop reads CSVQRTQAIQETQYF. The CDR3 bases are TGCAGCGTTCAAAGGACACAAGCGATCCAAGAGACCCAGTACTTC.

This chain joins TRBV6-1 and TRBJ2-5; no clear D gene. This CDR3 is built from 14 residues. The V and J ends lost 5 bases and 2 bases respectively, with 12 bases between them. Looked up from germline, CDR1 is MNHNS and CDR2 is SASEGT. In DNA form, the CDR3 reads TGTGCCAGCAGTATGCTAGTGGGGCAAGAGACCCAGTACTTC. Translating it yields CASSMLVGQETQYF.